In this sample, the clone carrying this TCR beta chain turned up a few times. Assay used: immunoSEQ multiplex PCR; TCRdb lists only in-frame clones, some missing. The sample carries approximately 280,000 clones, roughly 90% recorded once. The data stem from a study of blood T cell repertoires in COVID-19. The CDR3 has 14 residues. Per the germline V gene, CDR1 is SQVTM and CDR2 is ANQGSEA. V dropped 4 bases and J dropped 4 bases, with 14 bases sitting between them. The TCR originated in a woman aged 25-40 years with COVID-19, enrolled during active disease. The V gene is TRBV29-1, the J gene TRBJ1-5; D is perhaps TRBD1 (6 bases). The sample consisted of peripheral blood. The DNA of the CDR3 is TGCAGCGTTGCACAGGGTATGTCAAATCAGCCCCAGCATTTT. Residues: CSVAQGMSNQPQHF.